These 2 T cell receptor beta chains originate from one sample sequenced in a study of OX40 agonist ivuxolimab in advanced cancers. Sequencing was performed with immunoSEQ multiplex PCR; in TCRdb, only in-frame clones are kept and a portion is missing. The sample contains 65,000 or so clones, 80% to 95% of which appear only once. The input for sequencing was CD4+ or CD8+ T cells sorted from blood, taken in a trial of the OX40 agonist ivuxolimab. The receptor set was obtained from an adult with an advanced solid tumor such as melanoma, head and neck, liver or kidney cancer.

This chain uses TRBV11-2 with TRBJ2-3; D unclear. This CDR3 region has 15 residues. V was trimmed by 0 bases and J by 4 bases, leaving 11 bases between them. CDR1 is SGHAT, CDR2 FQNNGV, per germline. CDR3: CASSLEFRASDTQYF. CDR3 sequence (DNA): TGTGCCAGCAGCTTAGAATTCCGGGCCTCAGATACGCAGTATTTT.

In this sample, this clone turned up once. The gene calls are TRBV29-1 and TRBJ2-7; 7 bases are a match to TRBD1. CDR3 length equals 13 residues. V lost 2 bases to trimming and J lost 0 bases; unmatched junction nucleotides: 1. Per the germline V gene, CDR1 is SQVTM and CDR2 is ANQGSEA. CDR3 sequence reads: CSVEWDSSYEQYF. CDR3 coding DNA: TGCAGCGTTGAATGGGACAGCTCCTACGAGCAGTACTTC.